This T cell receptor beta chain was obtained from a study of blood T cell repertoires in COVID-19. Looking at the study overall: Whether acute or convalescent, the COVID-19 samples came from the United States, Italy and Spain. T cells, B-cell-depleted T cells, or PBMCs provided the cDNA or gDNA that served as material.

Per the study methods: Estimates of nucleated cell counts were drawn from the amplification of reference gene primers. TCRdb's copy holds only in-frame clones and misses some; the assay was immunoSEQ multiplex PCR. The D gene and trimming were derived from the DNA, and the V and J assignments and clone size from that table. The sample contains about 52,000 clones, approximately 85% of which appear only once. The sequence was obtained from an elderly woman with acute or convalescent COVID-19. Sample: peripheral blood.

The CDR3 spells CSPFSYNEQFF. CDR3 sequence (DNA): TGCAGTCCGTTTTCCTACAATGAGCAGTTCTTC. The chain links TRBV20-1 to TRBJ2-1; D gene ambiguous. The CDR3 loop spans 11 amino acids. Germline V gene lookup returns CDR1 DFQATT and CDR2 SNEGSKA (reference sequence). Trimming cost V 8 bases and J 1 base, with 6 bases left between them.